Shown below are 20 T cell receptor beta chains from a single sample sequenced in a study of blood T cell repertoires in COVID-19. Assay used: immunoSEQ multiplex PCR; TCRdb lists only in-frame clones, some missing. The sample has roughly 70,000 clones; about 90% are singletons. The sequencing sample was made of peripheral blood. These receptors were collected from a woman older than 75 with active COVID-19.

Notes on this clone: The junction departs from germline at one end; a sequencing error may be responsible. The chain recombines TRBV28 with TRBJ1-2, with D perhaps TRBD1 (5 bases). The germline V gene encodes CDR1 MDHEN and CDR2 SYDVKM. The CDR3 totals 13 residues. In DNA form, the CDR3 reads TGTGCCAGCAGAATTAATAGGGACTATGGTTACACCTTC. Translation gives CASRINRDYGYTF.

The chain recombines TRBV27 with TRBJ2-6; the D is unclear. Trimming took 3 bases from V and 0 from J, leaving 9 bases between them. The CDR3 extends over 16 amino acids. The germline CDR1 and CDR2 sequences are MNHEY and SMNVEV (reference sequence). The CDR3 region has the DNA TGTGCCAGCAGTTTGTTAGTTAGCTCTGGGGCCAACGTCCTGACTTTC. Encoded protein: CASSLLVSSGANVLTF.

V gene TRBV7-9 combines with J gene TRBJ2-3, with D perhaps matching TRBD1 (6 bases). Germline CDR1 reads SEHNR; CDR2 reads FQNEAQ (reference sequence). CDR3 length: 16 amino acids. Deletions cut 5 bases from V and 1 base from J, with 16 bases between. Here the CDR3 reads CASSALQGIGTDTQYF. The CDR3 bases are TGTGCCAGCAGCGCACTTCAGGGGATTGGCACAGATACGCAGTATTTT.

The chain recombines TRBV6-2 or TRBV6-3 with TRBJ2-3; a weak D match, TRBD2 (6 bases). Looked up from germline, CDR1 is MNHEY and CDR2 is SVGEGT. The CDR3 is made up of 17 amino acids. V was trimmed by 2 bases and J by 1 base, leaving 16 bases between them. The CDR3 here is CASSYGTLYSGTDTQYF. The CDR3 DNA sequence: TGTGCCAGCAGTTACGGGACTCTTTACTCGGGCACAGATACGCAGTATTTT.

This clone was recorded only once. This chain links TRBV12-3 or TRBV12-4 with TRBJ2-7; no clear D gene. V was clipped by 7 bases and J by 5 bases, with 12 bases between them. The CDR3 sequence is 12 residues long. The CDR3 coding sequence is TGTGCCAGCACAGACACGGCGAACGAGCAGTACTTC. It codes for CASTDTANEQYF.

V and J are TRBV28 and TRBJ2-2; 12 nucleotides line up with TRBD2. Germline loops: CDR1 MDHEN, CDR2 SYDVKM. This CDR3 contains 17 residues. The trim removed 6 bases at V and 0 bases at J, leaving 5 bases unmatched. The CDR3 sequence: CASSEGLAGTNTGELFF. The CDR3 region has the DNA TGTGCCAGCAGCGAGGGACTAGCGGGCACGAACACCGGGGAGCTGTTTTTT.

The chain links TRBV7-6 to TRBJ2-3, with TRBD1 matching 7 bases. This CDR3 is 18 amino acids long. Germline trimming cut 1 base from V and 1 base from J; bases unmatched to any gene: 11. The germline gives CDR1 SGHVS, CDR2 FNYEAQ. CDR3 in DNA: TGTGCCAGCAGCTTAGGGACAGGTTGGCTTTCTCGCACAGATACGCAGTATTTT. Translation: CASSLGTGWLSRTDTQYF. The full variable domain, rest sourced from reference TRBV7-6 and TRBJ2-3, is GAGVSQSPRYKVTKRGQDVALRCDPISGHVSLYWYRQALGQGPEFLTYFNYEAQQDKSGLPNDRFSAERPEGSISTLTIQRTEQRDSAMYRCASSLGTGWLSRTDTQYFGPGTRLTVL.

This clone was detected only once. This chain uses TRBV5-1 with TRBJ1-1; unclear D gene. The CDR3 is 16 residues long. Trimming pared 2 bases from V and 5 bases from J, leaving 19 bases between. Germline V gene lookup returns CDR1 SGHRS and CDR2 YFSETQ. In DNA, the CDR3 is TGCGCCAGCAGCTTCGGGAAGGGTAAGGCGGCGACTGAAGCTTTCTTT. This codes for CASSFGKGKAATEAFF.

V is TRBV5-1 and J is TRBJ2-3; the match to TRBD2 covers 12 bases. Germline V gives CDR1 SGHRS, CDR2 YFSETQ. The CDR3 sequence is 16 residues long. Trimming took 2 bases from V and 3 from J; bases not matched to a gene: 4. CDR3 nucleotides: TGCGCCAGCAGCTTTATAACTAGCGGGAGGACAGATACGCAGTATTTT. This codes for CASSFITSGRTDTQYF.

The chain couples TRBV5-5 to TRBJ2-2; 9 bases align to TRBD1. This CDR3 has 15 residues. Unmatched junction bases numbered 1, after V lost 3 bases and J lost 1 base. CDR1 SGHKS and CDR2 YYEKEE come from the germline V gene (reference sequence). The CDR3 region is CASSWGQGNTGELFF. CDR3 in DNA: TGTGCCAGCAGCTGGGGACAGGGGAACACCGGGGAGCTGTTTTTT.

The rearrangement links TRBV7-2 to TRBJ2-1; 9 bases agree with TRBD1. The CDR3 is made up of 15 amino acids. V lost 5 bases, J lost 3 bases, and 5 bases stayed unmatched. Germline CDR1 is SGHTA and CDR2 is FQGNSA. The CDR3 reads CASSTDRGVYNEQFF. The CDR3 nucleotides read TGTGCCAGCAGCACGGACAGGGGTGTCTACAATGAGCAGTTCTTC. The whole variable domain, filled in from reference TRBV7-2 and TRBJ2-1, reads GAGVSQSPSNKVTEKGKDVELRCDPISGHTALYWYRQSLGQGLEFLIYFQGNSAPDKSGLPSDRFSAERTGGSVSTLTIQRTQQEDSAVYLCASSTDRGVYNEQFFGPGTRLTVL.

J is TRBJ2-7 and V is TRBV10-3, with D perhaps TRBD1 (6 bases). The V gene lost 8 bases and the J gene lost 3 bases, with 14 bases spanning the gap. Germline CDR1 ENHRY, CDR2 SYGVKD. The CDR3 length is 13 residues. The CDR3 here is CAISRDKGYEQYF. CDR3 nucleotide sequence: TGTGCCATCTCCCGGGACAAGGGCTACGAGCAGTACTTC.

The chain is built from TRBV14 and TRBJ2-1, with D possibly being TRBD2 (5 bases). The length of the CDR3 is 13 residues. Trimming took off 0 bases at V and 8 bases at J, with 8 bases between the two ends. CDR1 and CDR2 from the germline V gene are SGHDN and FVKESK. CDR3 nucleotides: TGTGCCAGCAGCCAAGATCCCGGGGATGAGCAGTTCTTC. Amino acids: CASSQDPGDEQFF.

The rearrangement uses TRBV5-1 and TRBJ2-1; possibly TRBD1 for D (6 bases). Germline-derived CDR1 and CDR2 are SGHRS and YFSETQ. The V gene lost 0 bases and the J gene lost 5 bases, with 15 bases spanning the gap. The CDR3 spans 16 residues. The CDR3 region has the DNA TGCGCCAGCAGCTTGGGGCCGGGACACCTAAACAATGAGCAGTTCTTC. Translation gives CASSLGPGHLNNEQFF.

The chain has TRBV2 and TRBJ2-3; maybe TRBD2 (6 bases). This CDR3 is 16 amino acids long. Germline-derived CDR1 and CDR2 are SNHLY and FYNNEI. V shed 6 bases and J shed 8 bases, with 24 bases lying between them. CDR3 protein: CASRASAGFGDSTQYF. CDR3 in DNA: TGTGCCAGCAGAGCGAGTGCGGGATTCGGTGACAGTACGCAGTATTTT.

This rearrangement joins TRBV5-1 to TRBJ2-1; D is possibly TRBD2 (5 bases). V lost 0 bases, J lost 10 bases, and 8 bases lay in between. Per the germline V gene, CDR1 is SGHRS and CDR2 is YFSETQ. The CDR3 spans 12 residues. CDR3 sequence reads: CASSLGLAEQFF. CDR3 sequence (DNA): TGCGCCAGCAGCTTGGGGCTAGCAGAGCAGTTCTTC.

In the case of this clone: A read error may account for a junction end that differs from germline. The chain couples TRBV28 to TRBJ1-2; TRBD1 might be the D (6 bases). Germline loops: CDR1 MDHEN, CDR2 SYDVKM. This CDR3 spans 15 amino acids. DNA for the CDR3: TGTGCCAGCACTCCGACCGGGACACCTAAATATGGCTACACCTTC. Amino acid sequence: CASTPTGTPKYGYTF.

The gene calls are TRBV18 and TRBJ1-2; D might be TRBD1 (5 bases). CDR3 size: 15 residues. Trimming left V 3 bases short and J 3 bases short, with 14 bases between. The V gene's germline CDR1 is KGHSH and CDR2 LQKENI. In DNA form, the CDR3 reads TGTGCCAGCTCACCCCGGGGGGGATCAGACTATGGCTACACCTTC. This codes for CASSPRGGSDYGYTF. Full variable domain (remainder filled in from reference TRBV18 and TRBJ1-2): NAGVMQNPRHLVRRRGQEARLRCSPMKGHSHVYWYRQLPEEGLKFMVYLQKENIIDESGMPKERFSAEFPKEGPSILRIQQVVRGDSAAYFCASSPRGGSDYGYTFGSGTRLTVV.

This chain connects TRBV21-1 to TRBJ2-4; no check of the table's D call, TRBD2, against the DNA was made. TRBV21-1 is given as a pseudogene. This CDR3 is built from 19 residues. The CDR3 nucleotides read TGTGCCAGCAGCCCGGGAGGGACGGGCGAGCGGGCAGCCAAAAACATTCAGTACTTC. The encoded protein is CASSPGGTGERAAKNIQYF.

This rearrangement joins TRBV5-6 to TRBJ2-5, with 11 bases aligning to TRBD2. Germline V CDR1 and CDR2: SGHDT, YYEEEE. This CDR3 has 19 amino acids. V shed 1 base, J shed 2 bases, and the junction held 13 bases outside the gene matches. The CDR3 DNA reads as TGTGCCAGCAGCTTGTTGGGTAGCGGACTAGCGGGTAGGCAAGAGACCCAGTACTTC. Its protein is CASSLLGSGLAGRQETQYF. The whole variable domain, remainder taken from reference TRBV5-6 and TRBJ2-5, is DAGVTQSPTHLIKTRGQQVTLRCSPKSGHDTVSWYQQALGQGPQFIFQYYEEEERQRGNFPDRFSGHQFPNYSSELNVNALLLGDSALYLCASSLLGSGLAGRQETQYFGPGTRLLVL.